The 2 T cell receptor beta chains below come from one sample, sequenced in a study of a mutant IDH1 vaccine in newly diagnosed glioma. The table came from immunoSEQ multiplex PCR; TCRdb's copy has only in-frame clones and leaves some out. Among more than 50,000 clones listed, 65% to 90% were seen once. Time point defined: baseline, week 1 (first vaccination visit). Treatment denoted: pre-vaccination baseline after standard-of-care therapy. The specimen comprised PBMCs, sampled from a glioma patient treated with radiotherapy, temozolomide or both. The receptors were sampled from a man aged 25-45 years with glioma.

The table lists this clone with a count of one. The chain carries TRBV6-1 and TRBJ2-7; tentatively, D is TRBD1 (5 bases). This CDR3 is 15 amino acids long. Trimming pared 3 bases from V and 1 base from J, leaving 13 bases between. Germline V gene sequence: CDR1 MNHNS, CDR2 SASEGT. CDR3 DNA: TGTGCCAGCAGTGATAGCCAGGGTGGGTCCTACGAGCAGTACTTC. Translation gives CASSDSQGGSYEQYF.

V gene TRBV4-1 combines with J gene TRBJ2-7; the D is unclear. This CDR3 contains 15 residues. The germline CDR1 and CDR2 sequences are MGHRA and YSYEKL. The germline V and J ends were trimmed by 0 bases and 6 bases, with 15 bases remaining between them. CDR3: CASSQDRLRVGEQYF. CDR3 in DNA: TGCGCCAGCAGCCAAGATAGACTCCGAGTGGGCGAGCAGTACTTC.